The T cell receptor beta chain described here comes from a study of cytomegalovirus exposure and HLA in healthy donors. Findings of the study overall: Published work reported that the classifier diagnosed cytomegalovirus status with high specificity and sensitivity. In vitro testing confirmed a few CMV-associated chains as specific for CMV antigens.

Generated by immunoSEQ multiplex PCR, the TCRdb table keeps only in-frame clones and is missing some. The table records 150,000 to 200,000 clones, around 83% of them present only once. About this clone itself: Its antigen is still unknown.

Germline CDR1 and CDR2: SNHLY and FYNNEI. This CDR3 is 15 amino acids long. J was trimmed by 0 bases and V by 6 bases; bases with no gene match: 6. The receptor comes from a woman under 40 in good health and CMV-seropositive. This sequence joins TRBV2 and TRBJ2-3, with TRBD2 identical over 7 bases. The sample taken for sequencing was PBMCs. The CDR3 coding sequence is TGTGCCAGCAGACTGAGCGGGGACAGCACAGATACGCAGTATTTT. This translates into CASRLSGDSTDTQYF.